The clone carrying this T cell receptor beta chain was seen a single time. Its matching antigen is unknown. This entry belongs to a study of cytomegalovirus exposure and HLA in healthy donors. Germline V gene lookup returns CDR1 LGHNT and CDR2 FRNRAP. The CDR3 loop spans 15 amino acids. Trimming shortened V by 1 base and J by 2 bases, and 12 bases separated the two germline ends. PCR employed 60 Vbeta and 13 Jbeta primers. Clones were sequenced by immunoSEQ multiplex PCR, and TCRdb holds only the in-frame ones, with some missing. The profile shows some 150,000 clones, 65% to 85% of them singletons. Study-wide points: Later analysis revealed greater clonal expansion in HLA-associated TCR beta chains than in equally common others. Researchers counted around 150 TCR beta chains as cytomegalovirus-associated. Reportedly, HLA-A and HLA-B alleles of most subjects were accurately predicted from TCR beta.

Sequencing input: PBMCs. The origin of this receptor is a woman younger than 35 in good health and CMV-seronegative. This chain joins TRBV12-5 and TRBJ2-7; possibly TRBD1 for D (6 bases). The CDR3 spells CASGLGKGVTYEQYF. CDR3 bases: TGTGCTAGTGGTTTGGGAAAGGGGGTCACCTACGAGCAGTACTTC.